The clone carrying this T cell receptor (beta chain) was seen at least ten times. These data originate in a study of blood T cells in healthy people across ages. Alongside a J-beta primer mix, a sample-barcoded 5' primer served in a second PCR lasting about 6 to 12 cycles. Template switching added a 12-random-nucleotide identifier to every cDNA molecule. Via MiXCR, TCRdb re-called the 5' RACE reads, giving one row per CDR3 protein. The table has some 1.5 million distinct CDR3 sequences, roughly 43% seen once; the top ten hold about 4.1%. The CDR3 consists of 11 residues. Germline V gene sequence: CDR1 DFQATT, CDR2 SNEGSKA (reference sequence). The germline V and J ends were trimmed by 8 bases and 5 bases, with 13 bases remaining between them.

This sequence joins TRBV20-1 and TRBJ2-7; D perhaps matches TRBD2 (6 bases). The specimen was blood. The receptor was isolated from a woman aged 18 to 35 in good health. The CDR3 DNA follows: TGCAGTTCCGTTTCGGGGGACGAGCAGTACTTC. This codes for CSSVSGDEQYF.